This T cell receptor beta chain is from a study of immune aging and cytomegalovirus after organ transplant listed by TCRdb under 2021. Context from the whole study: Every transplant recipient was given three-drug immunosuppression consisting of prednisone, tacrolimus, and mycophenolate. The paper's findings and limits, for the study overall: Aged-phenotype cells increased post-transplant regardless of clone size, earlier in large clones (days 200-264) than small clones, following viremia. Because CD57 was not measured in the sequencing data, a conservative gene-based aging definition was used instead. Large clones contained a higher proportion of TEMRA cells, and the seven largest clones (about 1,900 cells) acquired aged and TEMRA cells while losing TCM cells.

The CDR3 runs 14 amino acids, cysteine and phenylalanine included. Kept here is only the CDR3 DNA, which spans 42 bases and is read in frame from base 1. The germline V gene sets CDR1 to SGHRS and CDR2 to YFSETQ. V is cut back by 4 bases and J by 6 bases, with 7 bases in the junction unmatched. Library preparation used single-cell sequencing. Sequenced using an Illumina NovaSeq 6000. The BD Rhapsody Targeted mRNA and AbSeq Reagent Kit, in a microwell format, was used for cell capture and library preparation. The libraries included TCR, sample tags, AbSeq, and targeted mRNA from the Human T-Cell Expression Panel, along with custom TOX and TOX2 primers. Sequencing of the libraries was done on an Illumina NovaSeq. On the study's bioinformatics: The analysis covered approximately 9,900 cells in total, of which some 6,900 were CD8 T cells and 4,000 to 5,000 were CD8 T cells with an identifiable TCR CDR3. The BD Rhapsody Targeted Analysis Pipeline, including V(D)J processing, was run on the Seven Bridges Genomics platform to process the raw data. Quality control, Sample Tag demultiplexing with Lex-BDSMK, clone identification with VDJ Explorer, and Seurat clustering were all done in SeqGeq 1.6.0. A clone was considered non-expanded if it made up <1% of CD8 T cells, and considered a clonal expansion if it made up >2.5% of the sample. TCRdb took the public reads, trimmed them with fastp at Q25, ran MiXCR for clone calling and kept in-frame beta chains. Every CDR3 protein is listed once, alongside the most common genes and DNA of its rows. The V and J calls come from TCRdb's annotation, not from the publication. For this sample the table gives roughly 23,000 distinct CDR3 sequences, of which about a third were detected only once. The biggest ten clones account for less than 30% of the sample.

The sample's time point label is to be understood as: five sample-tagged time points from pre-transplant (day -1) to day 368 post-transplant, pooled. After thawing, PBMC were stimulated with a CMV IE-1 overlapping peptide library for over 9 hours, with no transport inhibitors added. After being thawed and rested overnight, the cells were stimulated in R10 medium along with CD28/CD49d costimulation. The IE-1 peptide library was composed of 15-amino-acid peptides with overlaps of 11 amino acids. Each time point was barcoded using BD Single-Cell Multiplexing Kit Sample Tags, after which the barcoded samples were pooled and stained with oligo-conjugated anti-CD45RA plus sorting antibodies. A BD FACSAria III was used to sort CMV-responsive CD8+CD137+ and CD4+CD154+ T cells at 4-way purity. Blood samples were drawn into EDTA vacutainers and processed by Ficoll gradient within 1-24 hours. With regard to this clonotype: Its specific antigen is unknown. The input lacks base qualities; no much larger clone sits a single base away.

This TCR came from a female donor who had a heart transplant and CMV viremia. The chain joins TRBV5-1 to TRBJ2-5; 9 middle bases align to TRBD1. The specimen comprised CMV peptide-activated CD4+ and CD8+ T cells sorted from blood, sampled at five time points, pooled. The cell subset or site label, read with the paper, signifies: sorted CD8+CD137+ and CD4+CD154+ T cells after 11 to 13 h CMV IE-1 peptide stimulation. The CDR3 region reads CASSRDRDVQTQYF. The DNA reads TGCGCCAGCAGCCGGGACAGGGATGTGCAGACCCAGTACTTC.